This TCR beta chain was sequenced in a study of T-cell reconstitution after alpha-beta-depleted transplantation in children. Study outcomes and limitations: T-cell counts and diversity at one year post-transplant came mainly from newly produced T cells. Several patients had high TCRbeta diversity at day 60; it came from surviving recipient T cells and thymic progenitors. Alpha-beta T cells present about two months after transplant were reported to originate from several hundred expanded graft clones.

The CDR3 is made up of 18 amino acids. Trimming pared 0 bases from V and 8 bases from J, leaving 23 bases between. This clonotype was observed a few times. The antigen is not known. During its preparation, the TCRbeta library received unique molecular identifiers. MiXCR, run by TCRdb on the PCR reads, gives a single entry per CDR3 protein. The table includes approximately 490,000 distinct CDR3 sequences, over 9.5% detected once. The chain employs TRBV23-1 and TRBJ2-1; D tentatively reads TRBD1 or TRBD2 (5 bases each). TRBV23-1 is an open reading frame whose function is uncertain. This specimen consisted of PBMCs, obtained before TCRalphabeta/CD19-depleted stem cell transplant. The sequence was obtained from a child younger than 10 with inherited bone marrow failure, due to receive a stem cell transplant. CDR3 coding DNA: TGCGCCAGCAGTCAATCGGGGGTCGGGCGGTCCGGATACGATGAGCAGTTCTTC. Protein sequence: CASSQSGVGRSGYDEQFF.